Below, 27 T cell receptor beta chains from the same sample are listed, as sequenced in a study of T cell clonotyping in hematopoietic cell transplantation (dated by TCRdb to about 2021). The sample's time point, from its label and the paper: recipient sample about 28 days before transplant, after cytoreduction. Receptors were amplified or captured by the immunoSEQ multiplex PCR assay. The table was pulled from immuneACCESS by TCRdb, which kept in-frame rearrangements only. Such tables lose some clones; where checked, under half of the loss comes from unresolved V genes, and the rest has no known cause. The sample table holds roughly 10,000 clones, of which roughly 90% were seen once. Jointly, the top ten make up less than 15% of the sample. The source material was peripheral blood mononuclear cells, sampled before stem cell transplant. The source of these receptors is a woman aged 40 to 50 with acute myeloid leukemia. Some clones in this sample may be carry-over from other donors' samples.

By share, this clone counts as medium-sized. The rearrangement links TRBV25-1 to TRBJ1-2, with D perhaps TRBD1 (5 bases). The CDR3 is made up of 15 amino acids. The V gene's germline CDR1 is MGHDK and CDR2 SYGVNS. The V end lost 1 base, the J end lost 5 bases, and 14 bases lay between the germline ends. This CDR3 is CASSELVQGRYGYTF. DNA of the CDR3: TGTGCCAGCAGTGAATTAGTTCAGGGAAGGTATGGCTACACCTTC.

CDR3 DNA sequence: TGTGCCAGCAGCCCGGGACAGGGAAGGGATGGGGATGGCTACACCTTC. Residues: CASSPGQGRDGDGYTF. The rearrangement links TRBV7-9 to TRBJ1-2; 9 nucleotides line up with TRBD1. CDR3 length: 16 amino acids. The ends lost 5 bases at V and 6 bases at J; junction bases unmatched: 13. Per the germline V gene, CDR1 is SEHNR and CDR2 is FQNEAQ (reference sequence).

The V and J genes are TRBV5-4 and TRBJ2-5; D ambiguous. Trimming stripped 4 bases from V and 5 bases from J, with 12 bases between. CDR3 size: 13 residues. Germline V gives CDR1 SGHNT, CDR2 YYREEE (reference sequence). The CDR3 nucleotides read TGTGCCAGCAGCCTTTGGGCTGGGGAGACCCAGTACTTC. Translating it yields CASSLWAGETQYF. Using reference TRBV5-4 and TRBJ2-5 for the parts outside the CDR3, the full variable domain is ETGVTQSPTHLIKTRGQQVTLRCSSQSGHNTVSWYQQALGQGPQFIFQYYREEENGRGNFPPRFSGLQFPNYSSELNVNALELDDSALYLCASSLWAGETQYFGPGTRLLVL.

This clone is deemed medium-sized (0.01 to 0.1%). The chain links TRBV19 to TRBJ1-2; the D gene is possibly TRBD1 (6 bases). Trimming took off 4 bases at V and 8 bases at J, with 17 bases between the two ends. CDR3 length equals 14 residues. CDR1 is LNHDA, CDR2 SQIVND, per germline (reference sequence). CDR3 nucleotide sequence: TGTGCCAGTAGTACAATAACAGGGATTGGAGGCTACACCTTC. Translation: CASSTITGIGGYTF.

The chain uses TRBV30 and TRBJ2-5, with TRBD1 identical over 8 bases. With V trimmed by 5 bases and J by 5 bases, 7 bases remained unmatched. CDR3 length: 13 amino acids. The germline V gene has CDR1 GTSNPN and CDR2 SVGIG (reference sequence). The chain's CDR3 is CAWDRGVRETQYF. CDR3 bases: TGTGCCTGGGACAGGGGTGTTCGGGAGACCCAGTACTTC.

The V and J genes are TRBV21-1 and TRBJ2-7. TRBV21-1 is a recognized pseudogene. There are 16 residues in the CDR3. This CDR3 reads CASSKGGRLYSYEQYF. In DNA, the CDR3 is TGTGCCAGCAGCAAAGGTGGCCGGTTGTACTCCTACGAGCAGTACTTC.

The chain is built from TRBV19 and TRBJ1-4; 9 bases agree with TRBD1. This CDR3 region has 16 residues. The germline V gene encodes CDR1 LNHDA and CDR2 SQIVND (reference sequence). V trimming: 4 bases; J trimming: 4 bases; junction bases outside the gene matches: 7. CDR3 sequence: CASSKTPGQGNEKLFF. CDR3 DNA: TGTGCCAGTAGTAAAACCCCGGGACAGGGTAATGAAAAACTGTTTTTT.

The chain's CDR3 is CASSLTGRGQETQYF. CDR3 bases: TGTGCCAGCAGCTTGACGGGTAGAGGCCAAGAGACCCAGTACTTC. J is TRBJ2-5 and V is TRBV5-6; D not certain. The germline V and J ends were trimmed by 1 base and 1 base, with 11 bases remaining between them. This CDR3 is 15 amino acids long. Per the germline V gene, CDR1 is SGHDT and CDR2 is YYEEEE.

This chain uses TRBV4-3 with TRBJ2-3; D is perhaps TRBD2 (6 bases). V lost 1 base and J lost 5, with 22 bases in between. Germline assignment: CDR1 LGHNA and CDR2 YSLEER. CDR3 size: 18 residues. The CDR3, as DNA: TGCGCCAGCAGCCAAGTTTCATCGGCGGGACCCGCTGGAGATACGCAGTATTTT. It translates to CASSQVSSAGPAGDTQYF.

This chain uses TRBV9 with TRBJ2-6; D ambiguous. Germline CDR1 reads SGDLS; CDR2 reads YYNGEE. V was clipped by 3 bases and J by 4 bases, with 17 bases between them. There are 17 residues in the CDR3. Written as DNA, the CDR3 is TGTGCCAGCAGCGCCGCCCAGGTAGGGCGGGGGGCCAACGTCCTGACTTTC. Translated: CASSAAQVGRGANVLTF.

The gene calls are TRBV2 and TRBJ2-1; D uncertain. Per germline, CDR1 SNHLY and CDR2 FYNNEI. The V gene lost 3 bases and the J gene lost 1 base, with 13 bases spanning the gap. The CDR3 is 16 amino acids. CDR3 sequence: CASSEGLILSYNEQFF. In DNA, the CDR3 is TGTGCCAGCAGTGAGGGTCTAATCCTATCCTACAATGAGCAGTTCTTC.

The gene calls are TRBV10-3 and TRBJ2-3; no clear D gene. Germline loops: CDR1 ENHRY, CDR2 SYGVKD. The V gene lost 2 bases and the J gene lost 0 bases, with 0 bases spanning the gap. This CDR3 has 12 residues. In nucleotides, the CDR3 is TGTGCCATCAGTGAGAGCACAGATACGCAGTATTTT. Its protein product is CAISESTDTQYF.

The chain uses TRBV7-8 and TRBJ1-4, with no clear D. Germline V gene lookup returns CDR1 SGHVS and CDR2 FQNEAQ. The CDR3 runs 16 residues. Deletions cut 2 bases from V and 0 bases from J, with 10 bases between. This CDR3 reads CASSLLRIPTNEKLFF. As DNA, the CDR3 is TGTGCCAGCAGCTTACTGAGGATTCCAACTAATGAAAAACTGTTTTTT. The complete variable domain, with remaining parts taken from reference TRBV7-8 and TRBJ1-4, reads GAGVSQSPRYKVAKRGQDVALRCDPISGHVSLFWYQQALGQGPEFLTYFQNEAQLDKSGLPSDRFFAERPEGSVSTLKIQRTQQEDSAVYLCASSLLRIPTNEKLFFGSGTQLSVL.

V gene TRBV19 combines with J gene TRBJ2-5, with a tentative D call TRBD2 (5 bases). The CDR3 sequence is 15 residues long. Deletions cut 9 bases from V and 5 bases from J, with 22 bases between. Germline-derived CDR1 and CDR2 are LNHDA and SQIVND (reference sequence). The CDR3 coding sequence is TGTGCCAGCCGGCGCGGCTCGGGGATGGGGGAGACCCAGTACTTC. Translation: CASRRGSGMGETQYF.

This clone was detected once. The chain uses TRBV7-2 and TRBJ2-1; 12 positions match TRBD2. The CDR3 has 17 amino acids. Germline V gene lookup returns CDR1 SGHTA and CDR2 FQGNSA. V lost 7 bases, J lost 9 bases, and 16 bases stayed unmatched. The chain's CDR3 is CASNERTSGTGSGEQFF. DNA of the CDR3: TGTGCCAGCAACGAAAGGACTAGCGGGACTGGCTCTGGTGAGCAGTTCTTC.

The rearrangement uses TRBV4-1 and TRBJ2-1; 13 bases are shared with TRBD2. In germline, CDR1 is MGHRA, CDR2 YSYEKL. The CDR3 loop spans 17 amino acids. The V and J ends lost 5 bases and 8 bases, in that order; junction bases with no gene match: 12. CDR3 loop: CASSFTPTSGRDDEQFF. CDR3 nucleotides: TGCGCCAGCAGCTTCACCCCCACTAGCGGGAGGGATGATGAGCAGTTCTTC.

The V gene is TRBV27, the J gene TRBJ2-5; tentatively, D is TRBD2 (6 bases). The germline gives CDR1 MNHEY, CDR2 SMNVEV (reference sequence). This CDR3 contains 15 residues. V was shortened by 6 bases and J by 6 bases, with 20 bases between the two germline ends. This CDR3 reads CASSAIREKWKTQYF. In nucleotides, the CDR3 is TGTGCCAGCAGCGCGATCCGGGAGAAGTGGAAGACCCAGTACTTC.

The chain employs TRBV4-1 and TRBJ2-1, with unresolved D. Trimming left V 0 bases short and J 7 bases short, with 4 bases between. In germline, CDR1 is MGHRA, CDR2 YSYEKL. The CDR3 is 12 amino acids. Here the CDR3 reads CASSQEGNEQFF. In DNA form, the CDR3 reads TGCGCCAGCAGCCAAGAGGGAAATGAGCAGTTCTTC.

CDR3 sequence (DNA): TGTGCCAGTAGGAGGACAGGCTCACTGAACACCGGGGAGCTGTTTTTT. Translating gives CASRRTGSLNTGELFF. The chain is built from TRBV19 and TRBJ2-2; 7 positions match TRBD1. The CDR3 has 16 amino acids. CDR1 and CDR2 from the germline V gene are LNHDA and SQIVND (reference sequence). The ends lost 6 bases at V and 1 base at J; junction bases unmatched: 8.

The chain couples TRBV2 to TRBJ1-2; unclear D gene. V was clipped by 5 bases and J by 0 bases, with 10 bases between them. The CDR3 loop spans 14 amino acids. Germline CDR1 is SNHLY and CDR2 is FYNNEI. CDR3 in amino acids: CASSISLANYGYTF. The CDR3 nucleotides are TGTGCCAGCAGTATTTCCCTAGCTAACTATGGCTACACCTTC.

The chain has TRBV18 and TRBJ2-1; D tentatively fits TRBD1 or TRBD2 (5 bases each). CDR3 length equals 15 residues. V gave up 6 bases and J gave up 4 bases, with 16 bases separating them. The germline V gene encodes CDR1 KGHSH and CDR2 LQKENI. DNA of the CDR3: TGTGCCAGCTCGGTGAGGGACCTTGCTTACAATGAGCAGTTCTTC. Residues: CASSVRDLAYNEQFF.

This rearrangement joins TRBV2 to TRBJ2-1; D remains ambiguous. Germline V gene lookup returns CDR1 SNHLY and CDR2 FYNNEI. V was shortened by 1 base and J by 9 bases, with 4 bases between the two germline ends. This CDR3 comprises 11 residues. CDR3 bases: TGTGCCAGCAGTGAAGTCTCTGAGCAGTTCTTC. This sequence encodes CASSEVSEQFF.

V and J are TRBV5-1 and TRBJ2-6; TRBD1 matches 12 bases. With V trimmed by 6 bases and J by 3 bases, 7 bases remained unmatched. The V gene's germline CDR1 is SGHRS and CDR2 YFSETQ. The CDR3 runs 17 residues. The CDR3 here is CASTAGTGGFGANVLTF. The CDR3 nucleotides read TGCGCCAGCACCGCCGGGACAGGGGGCTTTGGGGCCAACGTCCTGACTTTC.

The genes are TRBV5-5 and TRBJ1-1; TRBD1 matches at 9 bases. The V gene end was trimmed by 3 bases and the J gene end by 5 bases; junction bases not matched to a gene: 2. Germline V gene sequence: CDR1 SGHKS, CDR2 YYEKEE (reference sequence). The CDR3 covers 13 residues. The CDR3 coding sequence is TGTGCCAGCAGCTGGGACAGGGTAACTGAAGCTTTCTTT. As protein: CASSWDRVTEAFF.

The V call is TRBV4-1, the J call TRBJ1-2; 10 bases are a match to TRBD1. The CDR3 totals 15 residues. Germline-derived CDR1 and CDR2 are MGHRA and YSYEKL. The V and J ends lost 0 bases and 5 bases, in that order; junction bases with no gene match: 3. CDR3 protein: CASSQDGQGGYGYTF. The CDR3 region has the DNA TGCGCCAGCAGCCAAGATGGACAGGGGGGTTATGGCTACACCTTC.

The chain has TRBV4-1 and TRBJ2-5, with 9 nucleotides matching TRBD2. V shed 3 bases, J shed 4 bases, and the junction held 21 bases outside the gene matches. Germline CDR1 is MGHRA and CDR2 is YSYEKL. CDR3 size: 20 residues. This chain's CDR3 is CASSQTLFDSGRGRRETQYF. CDR3 in DNA: TGCGCCAGCAGCCAGACGCTTTTTGATAGCGGGAGAGGTAGGAGAGAGACCCAGTACTTC.

This rearrangement joins TRBV4-3 to TRBJ1-1; D not resolved. The V gene's germline CDR1 is LGHNA and CDR2 YSLEER. V was cut by 1 base and J by 5 bases, with 11 bases left in between. The CDR3 contains 14 residues. CDR3 residues: CASSQVSRGTEAFF. The CDR3 DNA reads TGCGCCAGCAGCCAAGTCTCGCGGGGTACTGAAGCTTTCTTT.